Listed below are T cell receptor beta chains from one sample, sequenced in a study of CD8+CD57+ T cells in acquired aplastic anemia. TCRdb used MiXCR to reprocess the reads, holding one entry per CDR3 protein. The repertoire holds a few hundred thousand distinct CDR3 sequences, with under 65% as singletons. Sequenced sample: sorted CD4+, CD8+, or CD8+CD57+ T cells (not recorded which) from PBMCs. The receptors were sampled from a human donor with aplastic anemia. The CDR3 runs from the conserved cysteine through the conserved F or W. A D gene is named only where the DNA matches it firmly. Expanded clones get a size class; other rows say once, few or many, or leave the size out.

clone size: many
D gene: -
V gene: TRBV7-9
J gene: TRBJ1-3
CDR3 DNA: TGTGCCAGCAGACCCGATACCGACTCTGGAAACACCATATATTTT
CDR3 protein: CASRPDTDSGNTIYF

clone size: many
D gene: TRBD1
V gene: TRBV5-1
J gene: TRBJ2-2
CDR3 DNA: TGCGCCAGCAGCGAAAGGACAGGGGCCGGGGAGCTGTTTTTT
CDR3 protein: CASSERTGAGELFF

clone size: many
D gene: TRBD2
V gene: TRBV5-1
J gene: TRBJ2-5
CDR3 DNA: TGCGCCAGCAGCTTGGCTAGCGGGAGACAGGAGACCCAGTACTTC
CDR3 protein: CASSLASGRQETQYF

clone size: many
D gene: -
V gene: TRBV4-1
J gene: TRBJ2-7
CDR3 DNA: TGCGCCAGCAGCCAAATGGGAGAATTGGGTAGTTACGAGCAGTACTTC
CDR3 protein: CASSQMGELGSYEQYF

clone size: -
D gene: TRBD2
V gene: TRBV20-1
J gene: TRBJ2-7
CDR3 DNA: TGCAGTGCTAGAGATTCAGCGGGGGTCGACGAGCAGTACTTC
CDR3 protein: CSARDSAGVDEQYF

clone size: -
D gene: -
V gene: TRBV7-9
J gene: TRBJ2-5
CDR3 DNA: TGTGCCAGCAGCTCAGGACTGCCGATCCAAGAGACCCAGTACTTC
CDR3 protein: CASSSGLPIQETQYF

clone size: -
D gene: -
V gene: TRBV7-9
J gene: TRBJ2-1
CDR3 DNA: TGTGCCAGCAGCTTGGACTGGATTGAGCAGTTCTTC
CDR3 protein: CASSLDWIEQFF

clone size: many
D gene: TRBD2
V gene: TRBV19
J gene: TRBJ2-1
CDR3 DNA: TGTGCCAGTCGACTAGCGGGAGTAGTCACTGAGCAGTTCTTC
CDR3 protein: CASRLAGVVTEQFF

clone size: many
D gene: TRBD2
V gene: TRBV6-2/TRBV6-3
J gene: TRBJ2-7
CDR3 DNA: TGTGCCAGCAGTTACTCAGGCGGGGGGGCCTCCGAGCAGTACTTC
CDR3 protein: CASSYSGGGASEQYF

clone size: few
D gene: -
V gene: TRBV29-1
J gene: TRBJ1-2
CDR3 DNA: TGCAGCGCACAGGGCAAAGACTATGGCTACACCTTC
CDR3 protein: CSAQGKDYGYTF

clone size: -
D gene: TRBD2
V gene: TRBV7-9
J gene: TRBJ2-7
CDR3 DNA: TGTGCCAGCAGCCCACGACTAGCGGGAGACGAGCAGTACTTC
CDR3 protein: CASSPRLAGDEQYF

clone size: many
D gene: TRBD1
V gene: TRBV5-6
J gene: TRBJ1-6
CDR3 DNA: TGTGCCAGCAGCTTGAGACAGGGGAATTCACCCCTCCACTTT
CDR3 protein: CASSLRQGNSPLHF

clone size: -
D gene: -
V gene: TRBV7-9
J gene: TRBJ1-2
CDR3 DNA: TGTGCCAGCAGCTTAGATGCGGCAGGGTTCGGCTACACCTTC
CDR3 protein: CASSLDAAGFGYTF

clone size: -
D gene: -
V gene: TRBV24-1
J gene: TRBJ2-1
CDR3 DNA: TGTGCCAGCGGGGACAGGCAGTTCTTC
CDR3 protein: CASGDRQFF

clone size: -
D gene: TRBD1
V gene: TRBV6-5
J gene: TRBJ1-4
CDR3 DNA: TGTGCCAGCAGCATCGGGACAGGGATTAATGAAAAACTGTTTTTT
CDR3 protein: CASSIGTGINEKLFF

clone size: -
D gene: TRBD1
V gene: TRBV2
J gene: TRBJ1-5
CDR3 DNA: TGTGCCAGCGGACAGGGTAAGGGGTCCTATCAGCCCCAGCATTTT
CDR3 protein: CASGQGKGSYQPQHF

clone size: -
D gene: TRBD1
V gene: TRBV5-1
J gene: TRBJ2-7
CDR3 DNA: TGCGCCAGCAGCTCTTTCAGGGGACAGGGTGGCTACGAGCAGTACTTC
CDR3 protein: CASSSFRGQGGYEQYF

clone size: -
D gene: TRBD2
V gene: TRBV25-1
J gene: TRBJ2-1
CDR3 DNA: TGTGCCAGCAGTGCTGAAGAAAGCGGGGGGTCGGAGCAGTTCTTC
CDR3 protein: CASSAEESGGSEQFF

clone size: many
D gene: TRBD2
V gene: TRBV3-1
J gene: TRBJ2-5
CDR3 DNA: TGTGCCAGCAGCCGGTCGGGGGGGCACCAAGAGACCCAGTACTTC
CDR3 protein: CASSRSGGHQETQYF

clone size: -
D gene: TRBD2
V gene: TRBV5-1
J gene: TRBJ2-1
CDR3 DNA: TGCGCCAGCAGCTTTACACCGGGACTAGCGGGAGGGCAGTTCTTC
CDR3 protein: CASSFTPGLAGGQFF

clone size: -
D gene: -
V gene: TRBV10-3
J gene: TRBJ1-2
CDR3 DNA: TGTGCCATCAGTGCTCATAGCCCGGCTTTTGGCTACACCTTC
CDR3 protein: CAISAHSPAFGYTF

clone size: many
D gene: -
V gene: TRBV5-4
J gene: TRBJ2-1
CDR3 DNA: TGTGCCAGCAGCTTGGATACAGGAGGTCACAATGAGCAGTTCTTC
CDR3 protein: CASSLDTGGHNEQFF

clone size: -
D gene: -
V gene: TRBV11-2
J gene: TRBJ1-6
CDR3 DNA: TGTGCCAGCAGCTTAGGCGGGGTAGCGATTTCACTCCTCCACTTT
CDR3 protein: CASSLGGVAISLLHF

clone size: -
D gene: -
V gene: TRBV3-1
J gene: TRBJ2-5
CDR3 DNA: TGTGCCAGCAGCCAAGGGGCACTACCGCGAGAGACCCAGTACTTC
CDR3 protein: CASSQGALPRETQYF

clone size: -
D gene: -
V gene: TRBV6-1
J gene: TRBJ2-3
CDR3 DNA: TGTGCCAGCACCACCCTTGCTTGGGGAACCACAGATACGCAGTATTTT
CDR3 protein: CASTTLAWGTTDTQYF

clone size: -
D gene: -
V gene: TRBV25-1
J gene: TRBJ2-7
CDR3 DNA: TGTGCCAGCAATGTTGGGGGCACCTACGAGCAGTACTTC
CDR3 protein: CASNVGGTYEQYF

clone size: -
D gene: -
V gene: TRBV6-6
J gene: TRBJ1-2
CDR3 DNA: TGTGCCAGCAGTGAAGGGGACCTCTCTGGAAACACCTTC
CDR3 protein: CASSEGDLSGNTF

clone size: -
D gene: -
V gene: TRBV7-9
J gene: TRBJ2-1
CDR3 DNA: TGTGTCATAGGGCCCTACAATGAGCAGTTCTTC
CDR3 protein: CVIGPYNEQFF

clone size: -
D gene: TRBD1
V gene: TRBV19
J gene: TRBJ1-1
CDR3 DNA: TGTGCCAGTGTACGGGACAGGCATCAGGGCACTGAAGCTTTCTTT
CDR3 protein: CASVRDRHQGTEAFF

clone size: few
D gene: -
V gene: TRBV5-1
J gene: TRBJ1-4
CDR3 DNA: TGCGCCAGCAGCTTGGCCCCGCAGGGAAAGGAAAAACTGTTTTTT
CDR3 protein: CASSLAPQGKEKLFF

clone size: -
D gene: -
V gene: TRBV7-2
J gene: TRBJ2-7
CDR3 DNA: TGTGCCAGCAGGTGGTTAATCGGGGGAGAGTACGAGCAGTACTTC
CDR3 protein: CASRWLIGGEYEQYF

clone size: many
D gene: TRBD1
V gene: TRBV12-3/TRBV12-4
J gene: TRBJ1-2
CDR3 DNA: TGTGCCAGCAGTTTAGTGGGGGACAGGGGCGATGGCTACACCTTC
CDR3 protein: CASSLVGDRGDGYTF

clone size: -
D gene: -
V gene: TRBV7-6
J gene: TRBJ2-5
CDR3 DNA: TGTGCCAGCAGCTCCGAGGCGGGGAGGCAAGAGACCCGGTACTTC
CDR3 protein: CASSSEAGRQETRYF

clone size: few
D gene: TRBD1
V gene: TRBV7-7
J gene: TRBJ1-4
CDR3 DNA: TGTGCCAGCAGCGAACAGGGGCCTAATGAAAAACTGTTTTTT
CDR3 protein: CASSEQGPNEKLFF

clone size: -
D gene: TRBD2
V gene: TRBV20-1
J gene: TRBJ2-7
CDR3 DNA: TGCAGTGCTAGGCCAACGACTAGCGGAATCGAGCAGTACTTC
CDR3 protein: CSARPTTSGIEQYF

clone size: -
D gene: TRBD2
V gene: TRBV10-3
J gene: TRBJ2-3
CDR3 DNA: TGTGCCATCAGTTCTAGCGGGAAGAGTACAGATACGCAGTATTTT
CDR3 protein: CAISSSGKSTDTQYF

clone size: many
D gene: -
V gene: TRBV11-1
J gene: TRBJ1-2
CDR3 DNA: TGTGCCAGCAGCTTAGGGGAAGCGACAGATGGCTACACCTTC
CDR3 protein: CASSLGEATDGYTF

clone size: -
D gene: TRBD2
V gene: TRBV20-1
J gene: TRBJ2-1
CDR3 DNA: TGCAGTGCTAGGGAGACTAGCGGGAACAATGAGCAGTTCTTC
CDR3 protein: CSARETSGNNEQFF

clone size: -
D gene: -
V gene: TRBV19
J gene: TRBJ2-1
CDR3 DNA: TGTGCCAGTAGTATTTGGCGAGGAAATGAGCAGTTCTTC
CDR3 protein: CASSIWRGNEQFF

clone size: -
D gene: TRBD2
V gene: TRBV24-1
J gene: TRBJ2-1
CDR3 DNA: TGTGCTAGCGTCGGCGGGGGGTACAATGAGCAGTTCTTC
CDR3 protein: CASVGGGYNEQFF

clone size: many
D gene: TRBD1
V gene: TRBV10-1
J gene: TRBJ2-7
CDR3 DNA: TGCGCCAGCAGTGGTACCGGGACAGGGTCTGAGCAGTACTTC
CDR3 protein: CASSGTGTGSEQYF

clone size: -
D gene: TRBD1
V gene: TRBV7-9
J gene: TRBJ1-2
CDR3 DNA: TGTGCCAGCAGCATAACAGGGGGCGCTTATGGCTACACCTTC
CDR3 protein: CASSITGGAYGYTF

clone size: -
D gene: -
V gene: TRBV15
J gene: TRBJ2-2
CDR3 DNA: TGTGCCACCAGCAGAATAGGGAACACCGGGGAGCTGTTTTTT
CDR3 protein: CATSRIGNTGELFF

clone size: many
D gene: -
V gene: TRBV9
J gene: TRBJ2-1
CDR3 DNA: TGTGCCAGCAGCGTAGCGAAAGGCGTCAAGGGAGGCTCCTACAATGAGCAGTTCTTC
CDR3 protein: CASSVAKGVKGGSYNEQFF

clone size: once
D gene: TRBD1
V gene: TRBV19
J gene: TRBJ2-7
CDR3 DNA: TGTGCCAGTAGTATCGGGACAGCGAGCCCCCACGAGCAGTACTTC
CDR3 protein: CASSIGTASPHEQYF

clone size: many
D gene: -
V gene: TRBV9
J gene: TRBJ1-1
CDR3 DNA: TGTGCCAGCCAAGGACCGAACACTGAAGCTTTCTTT
CDR3 protein: CASQGPNTEAFF

clone size: many
D gene: TRBD1
V gene: TRBV29-1
J gene: TRBJ2-1
CDR3 DNA: TGCAGCGTCGTTGCCGGGACAGGGGGCCATGAGCAGTTCTTC
CDR3 protein: CSVVAGTGGHEQFF

clone size: -
D gene: TRBD2
V gene: TRBV20-1
J gene: TRBJ2-1
CDR3 DNA: TGCAGTGCCCTGATGGCTAGCGGGCAGTTCTTC
CDR3 protein: CSALMASGQFF

clone size: many
D gene: TRBD2
V gene: TRBV5-8
J gene: TRBJ2-7
CDR3 DNA: TGTGCCAGCAGCTCGGGGACTAGCGGGACTTGGGAGCAGTACTTC
CDR3 protein: CASSSGTSGTWEQYF

clone size: -
D gene: TRBD2
V gene: TRBV2
J gene: TRBJ2-1
CDR3 DNA: TGTGCCAGCAGTGAAGGGACTAGCGGATACAATGAGCAGTTCTTC
CDR3 protein: CASSEGTSGYNEQFF

clone size: -
D gene: TRBD2
V gene: TRBV7-9
J gene: TRBJ2-7
CDR3 DNA: TGCGCCAGCAGCCCCGCTAGCGGGGGCCGAGAGCAGTACTTC
CDR3 protein: CASSPASGGREQYF